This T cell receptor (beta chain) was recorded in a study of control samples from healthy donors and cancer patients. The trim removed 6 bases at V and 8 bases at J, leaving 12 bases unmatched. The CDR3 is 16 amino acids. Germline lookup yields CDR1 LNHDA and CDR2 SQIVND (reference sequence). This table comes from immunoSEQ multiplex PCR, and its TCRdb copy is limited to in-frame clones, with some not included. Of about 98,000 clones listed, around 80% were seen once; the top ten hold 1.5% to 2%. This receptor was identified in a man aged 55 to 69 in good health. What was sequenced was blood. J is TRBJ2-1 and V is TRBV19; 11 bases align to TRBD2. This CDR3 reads CASSPKVLAGGDEQFF. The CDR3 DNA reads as TGTGCCAGTAGCCCAAAAGTATTAGCGGGAGGGGATGAGCAGTTCTTC.